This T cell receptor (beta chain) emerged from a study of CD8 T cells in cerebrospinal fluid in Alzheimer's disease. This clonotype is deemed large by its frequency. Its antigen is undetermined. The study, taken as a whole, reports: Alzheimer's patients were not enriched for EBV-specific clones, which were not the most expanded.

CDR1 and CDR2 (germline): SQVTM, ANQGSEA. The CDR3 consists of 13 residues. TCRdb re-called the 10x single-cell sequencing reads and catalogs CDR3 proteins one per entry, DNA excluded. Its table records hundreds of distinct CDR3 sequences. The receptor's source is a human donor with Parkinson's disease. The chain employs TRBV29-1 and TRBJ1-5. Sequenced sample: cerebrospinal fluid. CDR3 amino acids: CSVEVGANQPQHF.